Presented here are 7 T cell receptor beta chains from one specimen sequenced in a study of cytomegalovirus exposure and HLA in healthy donors. The PCR ran on 60 Vbeta and 13 Jbeta primers. Here immunoSEQ multiplex PCR was the method, and the copy in TCRdb shows in-frame clones only, minus some. The repertoire has roughly 200,000 clones, around 80% of them found once; the top ten carry about 3.1%. Sequencing used PBMCs. The origin of the receptors is a man between 25 and 39 years old in good health and CMV-seronegative.

This clone was seen only a few times. The CDR3 loop is CASSPPGPGDEKLFF. In DNA form, the CDR3 reads TGTGCCAGCAGTCCGCCGGGCCCAGGGGATGAAAAACTGTTTTTT. The chain has TRBV6-6 and TRBJ1-4; a weak D match, TRBD1 (6 bases). Trimming took off 5 bases at V and 6 bases at J, with 16 bases between the two ends. The CDR3 contains 15 residues. Germline CDR1 reads MNHNY; CDR2 reads SVGAGI (reference sequence).

V and J are TRBV15 and TRBJ2-2, with 8 bases fitting TRBD1. CDR1 LNHNV and CDR2 YYDKDF come from the germline V gene (reference sequence). CDR3 size: 14 residues. Trimming at V came to 3 bases and at J to 6 bases, leaving 3 bases not matched to a gene. CDR3 bases: TGTGCCACCAGCAGCGACAGGGGAGCCGGGGAGCTGTTTTTT. Translating it yields CATSSDRGAGELFF.

This clone was seen a handful of times. The V and J genes are TRBV4-2 and TRBJ2-7; no reliable D call. This CDR3 has 17 amino acids. The V gene's germline CDR1 is LGHNA and CDR2 YNFKEQ. V lost 4 bases to trimming and J lost 1 base, with 20 bases between them. CDR3 amino acids: CASSLTTPEQKSYEQYF. The CDR3 nucleotides read TGTGCCAGCAGCCTAACTACCCCAGAACAAAAATCCTACGAGCAGTACTTC.

This clone was picked up a small number of times. The rearrangement uses TRBV19 and TRBJ1-5; 7 bases map to TRBD1. This CDR3 comprises 13 residues. J lost 7 bases, V lost 6 bases, and 6 bases had no gene match. CDR1 is LNHDA, CDR2 SQIVND, per germline (reference sequence). CDR3 protein: CASSPGGGQPQHF. CDR3 nucleotides: TGTGCCAGTAGCCCAGGGGGTGGACAGCCCCAGCATTTT.

The rearrangement joins TRBV6-4 to TRBJ2-7, with 10 bases matching TRBD1. Germline CDR1 reads MRHNA; CDR2 reads SNTAGT. The junction had 14 bases not matched to a gene; V was cut back by 4 bases and J by 5 bases. The CDR3 length is 17 residues. CDR3 region: CASSVFAARDRGHEQYF. The CDR3 region has the DNA TGTGCCAGCAGTGTTTTCGCCGCACGGGACAGGGGACACGAGCAGTACTTC.

This chain uses TRBV19 with TRBJ1-1; possibly TRBD1 for D (6 bases). CDR3 length equals 16 residues. Per the germline V gene, CDR1 is LNHDA and CDR2 is SQIVND (reference sequence). V lost 7 bases and J lost 3, with 21 bases in between. The CDR3 DNA is TGTGCCAGTAAGGGGGTCTGGACCCCCTGGGACACTGAAGCTTTCTTT. Encoded protein: CASKGVWTPWDTEAFF. The full variable domain, in which reference TRBV19 and TRBJ1-1 provide the parts outside the CDR3, is DGGITQSPKYLFRKEGQNVTLSCEQNLNHDAMYWYRQDPGQGLRLIYYSQIVNDFQKGDIAEGYSVSREKKESFPLTVTSAQKNPTAFYLCASKGVWTPWDTEAFFGQGTRLTVV.

This sequence joins TRBV7-9 and TRBJ2-7; 7 nucleotides match TRBD1. The CDR3 contains 15 residues. Unmatched junction bases numbered 5, after V lost 0 bases and J lost 3 bases. Germline V gives CDR1 SEHNR, CDR2 FQNEAQ (reference sequence). In DNA form, the CDR3 reads TGTGCCAGCAGCTTAGCCGGAGGACAGGTCTACGAGCAGTACTTC. Amino acid sequence: CASSLAGGQVYEQYF.